Listed here are 7 T cell receptor beta chains from one sample, sequenced in a study of beta chain features in type 1 diabetes. Study findings and constraints: The study found moderately but significantly shorter TCRB CDR3s in all four CD4+ subsets of Type 1 diabetes patients.

Sequencing targeted expressed TCRB transcripts, as all isolated RNA had been reverse transcribed. The protocol was immunoSEQ multiplex PCR, while the TCRdb copy is restricted to in-frame clones and leaves out a portion. The repertoire includes roughly 290,000 clones, over 14% of them detected once, and about 0.014% sits in the top ten. Antigens of these TCRs are unknown. Specimen: naive CD4+ T cells from blood. Receptors were obtained from a young man with type 1 diabetes.

V and J are TRBV7-2 and TRBJ2-3; 11 positions agree with TRBD2. The V gene's germline CDR1 is SGHTA and CDR2 FQGNSA. V shed 5 bases, J shed 3 bases, and the junction held 4 bases outside the gene matches. CDR3 length: 15 residues. This chain's CDR3 is CASSLRLAGTDTQYF. The CDR3 nucleotides are TGTGCCAGCAGCCTACGACTAGCGGGAACAGATACGCAGTATTTT.

This chain joins TRBV6-5 and TRBJ2-6; D is unresolved. Germline V gene lookup returns CDR1 MNHEY and CDR2 SVGAGI. V shed 2 bases and J shed 1 base, with 9 bases lying between them. This CDR3 comprises 16 residues. The CDR3 reads CASSYPSLSGANVLTF. CDR3 in DNA: TGTGCCAGCAGTTACCCTAGTCTATCTGGGGCCAACGTCCTGACTTTC.

The chain uses TRBV18 and TRBJ1-1; D remains unclear. Trimming removed 2 bases at V and 4 bases at J, with 14 bases between. The CDR3 runs 15 residues. Per germline, CDR1 KGHSH and CDR2 LQKENI. This chain's CDR3 is CASSPSGGLGTEAFF. The CDR3 DNA reads as TGTGCCAGCTCACCAAGCGGAGGGCTCGGCACTGAAGCTTTCTTT. Using reference TRBV18 and TRBJ1-1 for the parts outside the CDR3, the full variable domain is NAGVMQNPRHLVRRRGQEARLRCSPMKGHSHVYWYRQLPEEGLKFMVYLQKENIIDESGMPKERFSAEFPKEGPSILRIQQVVRGDSAAYFCASSPSGGLGTEAFFGQGTRLTVV.

This clone was recorded a few times. The rearrangement links TRBV19 to TRBJ2-1; tentative D call: TRBD2 (7 bases). V gave up 3 bases and J gave up 4 bases, with 13 bases separating them. Germline V gene data show CDR1 as LNHDA and CDR2 as SQIVND (reference sequence). This CDR3 spans 15 amino acids. CDR3 protein: CASSMLGGPYNEQFF. CDR3 sequence (DNA): TGTGCCAGTAGTATGCTGGGGGGGCCATACAATGAGCAGTTCTTC.

The J gene is TRBJ1-4, the V gene TRBV15, with a possible D match to TRBD1 (5 bases). Between the trimmed V and J ends, which lost 1 base and 4 bases, there was a span of 10 bases. The CDR3 has 15 residues. Germline loops: CDR1 LNHNV, CDR2 YYDKDF (reference sequence). The CDR3 DNA is TGTGCCACCAGCAGAGTGGGGCTGAATAATGAAAAACTGTTTTTT. Protein: CATSRVGLNNEKLFF. The full variable domain, rest sourced from reference TRBV15 and TRBJ1-4, is DAMVIQNPRYQVTQFGKPVTLSCSQTLNHNVMYWYQQKSSQAPKLLFHYYDKDFNNEADTPDNFQSRRPNTSFCFLDIRSPGLGDTAMYLCATSRVGLNNEKLFFGSGTQLSVL.

This rearrangement joins TRBV28 to TRBJ1-2; D ambiguous. Germline CDR1 is MDHEN and CDR2 is SYDVKM. Deletions cut 5 bases from V and 8 bases from J, with 12 bases between. This CDR3 is 12 amino acids long. CDR3 DNA sequence: TGTGCCAGCAGTCCTCCTGGAGAGGGCTACACCTTC. Protein product: CASSPPGEGYTF.

The chain recombines TRBV5-6 with TRBJ2-7; D possibly corresponds to TRBD1 (5 bases). Germline V CDR1 and CDR2: SGHDT, YYEEEE. This CDR3 is 15 amino acids long. The V end lost 3 bases, the J end lost 7 bases, and 20 bases lay between the germline ends. CDR3 DNA sequence: TGTGCCAGCAGCTCCTTACCGGACACCTTGCTTGAGCAGTACTTC. Its translation is CASSSLPDTLLEQYF.